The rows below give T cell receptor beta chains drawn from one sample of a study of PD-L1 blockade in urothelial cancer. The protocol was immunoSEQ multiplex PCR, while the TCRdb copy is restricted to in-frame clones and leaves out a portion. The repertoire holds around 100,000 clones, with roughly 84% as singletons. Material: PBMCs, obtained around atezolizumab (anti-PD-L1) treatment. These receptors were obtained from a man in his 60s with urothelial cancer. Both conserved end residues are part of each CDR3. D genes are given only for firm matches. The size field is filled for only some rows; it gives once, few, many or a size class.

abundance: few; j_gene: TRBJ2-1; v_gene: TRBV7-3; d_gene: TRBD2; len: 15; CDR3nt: TGTGCCAGCAGCTCGCTAGCGGGATCCTACAATGAGCAGTTCTTC; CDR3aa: CASSSLAGSYNEQFF
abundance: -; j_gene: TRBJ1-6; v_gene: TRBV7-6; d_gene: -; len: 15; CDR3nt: TGTGCCAGCAGCTTAGTCCCGGGAGGATGGCCGGACCTCCACTTT; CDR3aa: CASSLVPGGWPDLHF
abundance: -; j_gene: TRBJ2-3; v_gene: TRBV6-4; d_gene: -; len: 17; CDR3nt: TGTGCCAGCAGTGACTCGGCGGTAGCGACTAGCACAGATACGCAGTATTTT; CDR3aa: CASSDSAVATSTDTQYF
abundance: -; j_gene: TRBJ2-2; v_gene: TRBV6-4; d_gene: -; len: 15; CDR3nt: TGTGCCAGCAGTGAAGCTAATGTGAACACCGGGGAGCTGTTTTTT; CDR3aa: CASSEANVNTGELFF
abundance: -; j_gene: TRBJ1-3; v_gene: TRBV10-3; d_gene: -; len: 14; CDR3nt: TGTGCCATCAGTGAGTCGGGCGCCGGAAACACCATATATTTT; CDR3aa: CAISESGAGNTIYF
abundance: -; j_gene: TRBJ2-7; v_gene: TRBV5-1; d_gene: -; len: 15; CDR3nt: TGCGCCAGCACGTTCGGTGATATAGGAGTTGTCGAGCAGTACTTC; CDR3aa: CASTFGDIGVVEQYF
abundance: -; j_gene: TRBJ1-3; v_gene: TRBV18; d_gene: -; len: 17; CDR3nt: TGTGCCAGCTCACCCGGCGGGGGCAGGCGCTCTGGAAACACCATATATTTT; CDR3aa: CASSPGGGRRSGNTIYF
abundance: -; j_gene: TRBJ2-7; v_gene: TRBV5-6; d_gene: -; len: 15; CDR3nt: TGTGCCAGCAGCTTGCTTTCGGGATCCCATTACGAGCAGTACTTC; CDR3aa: CASSLLSGSHYEQYF
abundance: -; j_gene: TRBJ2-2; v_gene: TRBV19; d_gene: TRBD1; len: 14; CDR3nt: TGTGCCAGTAGTATTTACAGGGGACCCGGGGAGCTGTTTTTT; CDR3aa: CASSIYRGPGELFF
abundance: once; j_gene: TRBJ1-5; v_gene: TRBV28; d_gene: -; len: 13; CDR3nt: TGTGCCAGCCGAGGACAGAACAATCAGCCCCAGCATTTT; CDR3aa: CASRGQNNQPQHF
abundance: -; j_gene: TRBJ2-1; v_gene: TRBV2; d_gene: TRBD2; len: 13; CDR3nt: TGTGCCAGCACTGGGGGGGTCGGGCATGAGCAGTTCTTC; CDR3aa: CASTGGVGHEQFF
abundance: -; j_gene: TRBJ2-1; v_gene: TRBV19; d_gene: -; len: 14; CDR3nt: TGTGCCAGTAGTGACAGGAGAAGCTACAATGAGCAGTTCTTC; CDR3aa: CASSDRRSYNEQFF
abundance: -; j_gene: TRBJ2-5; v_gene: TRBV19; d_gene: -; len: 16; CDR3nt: TGTGCCAGTAGTATCGCCCTGACACAGTACCAAGAGACCCAGTACTTC; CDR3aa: CASSIALTQYQETQYF
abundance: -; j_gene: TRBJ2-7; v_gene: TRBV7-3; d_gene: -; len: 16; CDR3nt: TGTGCCAGCAGCTCCTTGTGGAGCGGACTAACCTACGAGCAGTACTTC; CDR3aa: CASSSLWSGLTYEQYF
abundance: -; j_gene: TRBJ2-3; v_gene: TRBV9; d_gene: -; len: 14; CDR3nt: TGTGCCAGCAGCGTAGGGACAGAGTCTACACAGATCCTCTTT; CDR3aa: CASSVGTESTQILF
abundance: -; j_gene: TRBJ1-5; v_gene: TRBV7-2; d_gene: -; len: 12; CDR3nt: TGTGCCAGCAGCTTATTCAGTCAGCCCCAGCATTTT; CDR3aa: CASSLFSQPQHF
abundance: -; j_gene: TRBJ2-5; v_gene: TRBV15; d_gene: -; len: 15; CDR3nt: TGTGCCACCAGCAGAGATGTAGGGGGTCAAGAGACCCAGTACTTC; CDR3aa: CATSRDVGGQETQYF
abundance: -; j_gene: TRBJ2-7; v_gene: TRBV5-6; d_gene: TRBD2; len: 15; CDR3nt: TGTGCCAGCAGCCCCGGGACTAGCGGGAGGGGCGAGCAGTACTTC; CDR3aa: CASSPGTSGRGEQYF
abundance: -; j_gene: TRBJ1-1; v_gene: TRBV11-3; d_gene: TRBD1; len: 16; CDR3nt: TGTGCCAGCTCCGGACAGGCCAGAGCCGTGGACACTGAAGCTTTCTTT; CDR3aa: CASSGQARAVDTEAFF
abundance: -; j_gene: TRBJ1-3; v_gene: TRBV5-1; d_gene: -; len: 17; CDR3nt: TGCGCCAGCAGCCGCGAACCAACCCTGAATAGTGGAAACACCATATATTTT; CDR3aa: CASSREPTLNSGNTIYF
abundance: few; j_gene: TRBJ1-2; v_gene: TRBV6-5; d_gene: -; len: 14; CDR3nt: TGTGCCAGCAGCCTAGACTCCTGGCAGGGAGGCTACACCTTC; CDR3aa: CASSLDSWQGGYTF
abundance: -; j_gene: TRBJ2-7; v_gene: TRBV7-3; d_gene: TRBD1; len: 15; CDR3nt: TGTGCCAGCAGCTCGCCCCCGGGACAGAGTTACGAGCAGTACTTC; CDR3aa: CASSSPPGQSYEQYF